The clone carrying this TCR beta chain was seen many times. Its antigen is currently unknown. Researchers made TCR beta libraries by using iRepertoire HTBI primers and running Arm-PCR on CDR3 regions. TCRdb reprocessed the multiplex PCR reads with MiXCR, giving one entry per CDR3 protein. The profile shows a few hundred thousand distinct CDR3 sequences, 16% of them singletons. Time point in this sample: newly diagnosed GD, antithyroid drugs for less than 3 months. PBMC RNA served as the TCR library source. The data derive from a study of regulatory T cells in long-lasting Graves disease. Overall study results and limits: Persistent patients shared more public clonotypes (2,741) than newly diagnosed patients (around 910).

A further study also used this sample, focusing on T cells in Graves' hyperthyroidism and ophthalmopathy.

Sequencing was performed on peripheral blood mononuclear cells (PBMCs), taken at new diagnosis, from a patient treated with antithyroid drugs. This receptor was obtained from a woman under 30 with Graves disease.

CDR3 amino acids: CASSSARQGTWGESYEQYF. CDR3 sequence (DNA): TGTGCCAGCAGCTCTGCCCGCCAGGGAACATGGGGGGAATCCTACGAGCAGTACTTC. The chain couples TRBV5-4 to TRBJ2-7; perhaps TRBD2 as D (6 bases). Germline CDR1 SGHNT, CDR2 YYREEE (reference sequence). This CDR3 is built from 19 residues. The V gene lost 3 bases and the J gene lost 1 base, with 26 bases spanning the gap.